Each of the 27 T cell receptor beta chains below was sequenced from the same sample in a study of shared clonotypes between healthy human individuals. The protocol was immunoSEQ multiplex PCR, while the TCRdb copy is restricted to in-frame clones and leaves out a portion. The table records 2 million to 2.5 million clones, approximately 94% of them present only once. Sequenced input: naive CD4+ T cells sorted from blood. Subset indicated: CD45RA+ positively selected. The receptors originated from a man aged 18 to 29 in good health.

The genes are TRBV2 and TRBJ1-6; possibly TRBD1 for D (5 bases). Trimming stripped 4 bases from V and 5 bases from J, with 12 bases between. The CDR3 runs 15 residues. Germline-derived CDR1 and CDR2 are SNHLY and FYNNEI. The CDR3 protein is CASSVGGGDNSPLHF. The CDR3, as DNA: TGTGCCAGCAGTGTCGGTGGAGGGGATAATTCACCCCTCCACTTT.

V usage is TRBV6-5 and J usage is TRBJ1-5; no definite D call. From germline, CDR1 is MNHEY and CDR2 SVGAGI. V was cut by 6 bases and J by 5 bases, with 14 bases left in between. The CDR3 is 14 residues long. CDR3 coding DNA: TGTGCCAGCAGGTCCGGGCCAGCAGATCAGCCCCAGCATTTT. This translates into CASRSGPADQPQHF.

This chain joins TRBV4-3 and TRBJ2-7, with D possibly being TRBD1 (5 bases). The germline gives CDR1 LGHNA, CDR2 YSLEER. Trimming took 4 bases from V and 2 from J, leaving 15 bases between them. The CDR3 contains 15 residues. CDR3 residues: CASSRDSLQPYEQYF. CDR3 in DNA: TGCGCCAGCAGCCGAGACAGCCTTCAACCCTACGAGCAGTACTTC.

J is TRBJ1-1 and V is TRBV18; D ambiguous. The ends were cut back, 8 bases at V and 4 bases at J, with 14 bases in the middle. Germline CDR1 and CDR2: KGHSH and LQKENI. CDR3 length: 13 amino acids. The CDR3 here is CASRDTIGTEAFF. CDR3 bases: TGTGCCAGCCGGGATACTATCGGCACTGAAGCTTTCTTT.

As DNA, the CDR3 is TGTGCCAGCAGCTTCGACAGGGGGCGGGAGACCCAGTACTTC. Translating it yields CASSFDRGRETQYF. The genes are TRBV11-2 and TRBJ2-5; 10 nucleotides align to TRBD1. This CDR3 has 14 residues. V lost 3 bases and J lost 5; bases outside the gene matches: 3. CDR1 is SGHAT and CDR2 is FQNNGV in the germline V gene. Variable domain in full (rest from reference TRBV11-2 and TRBJ2-5): EAGVAQSPRYKIIEKRQSVAFWCNPISGHATLYWYQQILGQGPKLLIQFQNNGVVDDSQLPKDRFSAERLKGVDSTLKIQPAKLEDSAVYLCASSFDRGRETQYFGPGTRLLVL.

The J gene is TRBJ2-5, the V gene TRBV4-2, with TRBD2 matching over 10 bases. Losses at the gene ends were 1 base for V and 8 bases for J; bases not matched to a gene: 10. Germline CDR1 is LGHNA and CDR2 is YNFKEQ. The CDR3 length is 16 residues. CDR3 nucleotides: TGTGCCAGCAGCCAAGTTCGTCTAGCGGGGGACTCAACCCAGTACTTC. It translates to CASSQVRLAGDSTQYF.

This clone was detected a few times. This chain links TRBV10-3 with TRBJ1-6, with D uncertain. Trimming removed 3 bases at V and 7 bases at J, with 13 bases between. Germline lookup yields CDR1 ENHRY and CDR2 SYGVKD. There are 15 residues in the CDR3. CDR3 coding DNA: TGTGCCATCAGTGACTTTGGATATCCCAATTCACCCCTCCACTTT. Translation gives CAISDFGYPNSPLHF.

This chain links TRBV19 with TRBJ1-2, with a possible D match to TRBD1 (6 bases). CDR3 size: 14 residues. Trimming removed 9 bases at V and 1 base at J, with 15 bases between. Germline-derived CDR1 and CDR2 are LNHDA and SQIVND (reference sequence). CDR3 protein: CASFQGYGNYGYTF. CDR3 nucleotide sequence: TGTGCCAGCTTCCAGGGGTACGGTAACTATGGCTACACCTTC. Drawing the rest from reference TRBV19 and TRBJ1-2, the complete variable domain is DGGITQSPKYLFRKEGQNVTLSCEQNLNHDAMYWYRQDPGQGLRLIYYSQIVNDFQKGDIAEGYSVSREKKESFPLTVTSAQKNPTAFYLCASFQGYGNYGYTFGSGTRLTVV.

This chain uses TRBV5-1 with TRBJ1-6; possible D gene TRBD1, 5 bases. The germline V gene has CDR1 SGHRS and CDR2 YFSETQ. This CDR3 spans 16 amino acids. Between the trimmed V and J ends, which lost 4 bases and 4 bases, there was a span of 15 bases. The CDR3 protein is CASSVMGVRYNSPLHF. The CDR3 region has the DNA TGCGCCAGCAGCGTGATGGGGGTTCGGTATAATTCACCCCTCCACTTT.

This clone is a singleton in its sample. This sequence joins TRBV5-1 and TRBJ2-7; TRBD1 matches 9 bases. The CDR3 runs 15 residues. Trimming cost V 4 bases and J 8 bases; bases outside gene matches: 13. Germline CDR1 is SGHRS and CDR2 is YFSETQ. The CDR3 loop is CASSPATGGGDQQYF. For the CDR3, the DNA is TGCGCCAGCAGCCCAGCGACAGGGGGGGGCGATCAGCAGTACTTC.

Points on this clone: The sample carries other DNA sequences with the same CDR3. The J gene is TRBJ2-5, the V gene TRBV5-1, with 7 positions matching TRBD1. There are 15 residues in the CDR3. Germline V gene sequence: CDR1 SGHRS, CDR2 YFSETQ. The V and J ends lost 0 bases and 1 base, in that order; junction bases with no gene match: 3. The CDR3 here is CASSLGRGPQETQYF. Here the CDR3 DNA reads TGCGCCAGCAGCTTGGGAAGGGGGCCCCAAGAGACCCAGTACTTC.

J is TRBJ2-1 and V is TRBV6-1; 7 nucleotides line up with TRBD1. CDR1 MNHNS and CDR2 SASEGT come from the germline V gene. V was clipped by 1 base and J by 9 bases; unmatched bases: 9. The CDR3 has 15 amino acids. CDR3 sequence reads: CASSEVNRGRTEQFF. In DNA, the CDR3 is TGTGCCAGCAGTGAAGTGAACAGGGGTCGTACTGAGCAGTTCTTC.

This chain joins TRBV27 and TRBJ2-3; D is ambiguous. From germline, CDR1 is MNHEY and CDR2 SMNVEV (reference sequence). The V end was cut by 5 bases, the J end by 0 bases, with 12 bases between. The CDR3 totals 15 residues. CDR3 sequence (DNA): TGTGCCAGCAGTCTCTTCCGGAGTAGCACAGATACGCAGTATTTT. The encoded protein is CASSLFRSSTDTQYF.

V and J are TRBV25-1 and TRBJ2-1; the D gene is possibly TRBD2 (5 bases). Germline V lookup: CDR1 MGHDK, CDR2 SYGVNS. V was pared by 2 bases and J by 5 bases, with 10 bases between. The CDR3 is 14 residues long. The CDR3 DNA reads TGTGCCAGCAGTGAAGAGGGCCGGAACAATGAGCAGTTCTTC. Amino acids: CASSEEGRNNEQFF.

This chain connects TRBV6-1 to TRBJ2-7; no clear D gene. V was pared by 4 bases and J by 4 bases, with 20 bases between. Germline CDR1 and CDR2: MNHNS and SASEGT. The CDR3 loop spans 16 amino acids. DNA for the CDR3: TGTGCCAGCAGTGGTTTTATCGACCCGAGACTTTACGAGCAGTACTTC. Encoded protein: CASSGFIDPRLYEQYF.

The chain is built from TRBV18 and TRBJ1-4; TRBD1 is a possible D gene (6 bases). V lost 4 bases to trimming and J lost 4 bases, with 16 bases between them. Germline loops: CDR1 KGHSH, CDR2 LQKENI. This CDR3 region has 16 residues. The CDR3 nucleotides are TGTGCCAGCTCACTCGGACAGTCCTCCCTTAATGAAAAACTGTTTTTT. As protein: CASSLGQSSLNEKLFF. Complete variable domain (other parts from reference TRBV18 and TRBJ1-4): NAGVMQNPRHLVRRRGQEARLRCSPMKGHSHVYWYRQLPEEGLKFMVYLQKENIIDESGMPKERFSAEFPKEGPSILRIQQVVRGDSAAYFCASSLGQSSLNEKLFFGSGTQLSVL.

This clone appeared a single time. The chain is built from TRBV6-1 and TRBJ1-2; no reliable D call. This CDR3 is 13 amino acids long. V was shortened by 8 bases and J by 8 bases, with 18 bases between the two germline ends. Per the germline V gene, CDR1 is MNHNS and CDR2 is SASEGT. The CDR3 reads CASLPPDRHGYTF. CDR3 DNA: TGTGCCAGCCTCCCTCCGGACCGACACGGCTACACCTTC.

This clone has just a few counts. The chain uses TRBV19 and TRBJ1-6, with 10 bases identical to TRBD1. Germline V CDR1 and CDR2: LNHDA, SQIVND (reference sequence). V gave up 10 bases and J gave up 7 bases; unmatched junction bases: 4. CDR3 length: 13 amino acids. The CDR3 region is CATRDRGNSPLHF. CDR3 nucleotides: TGTGCCACCAGGGACAGGGGAAATTCACCCCTCCACTTT.

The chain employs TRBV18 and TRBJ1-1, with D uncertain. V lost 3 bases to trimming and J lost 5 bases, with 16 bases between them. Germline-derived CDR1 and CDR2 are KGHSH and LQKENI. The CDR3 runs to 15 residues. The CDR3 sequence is CASSPLHATQTEAFF. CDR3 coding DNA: TGTGCCAGCTCACCCCTGCACGCAACGCAAACTGAAGCTTTCTTT.

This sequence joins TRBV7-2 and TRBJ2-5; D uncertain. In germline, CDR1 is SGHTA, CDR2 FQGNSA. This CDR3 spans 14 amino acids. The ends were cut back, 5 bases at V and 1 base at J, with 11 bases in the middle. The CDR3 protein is CASSPSRAQETQYF. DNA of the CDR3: TGTGCCAGCAGCCCCTCCCGCGCCCAAGAGACCCAGTACTTC. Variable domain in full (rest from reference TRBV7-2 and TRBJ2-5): GAGVSQSPSNKVTEKGKDVELRCDPISGHTALYWYRQSLGQGLEFLIYFQGNSAPDKSGLPSDRFSAERTGGSVSTLTIQRTQQEDSAVYLCASSPSRAQETQYFGPGTRLLVL.

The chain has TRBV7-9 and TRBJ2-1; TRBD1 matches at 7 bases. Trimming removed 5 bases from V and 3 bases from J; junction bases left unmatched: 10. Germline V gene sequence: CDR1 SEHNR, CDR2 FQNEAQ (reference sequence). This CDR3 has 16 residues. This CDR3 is CASSPGLTGRYNEQFF. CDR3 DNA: TGTGCCAGCAGCCCGGGATTGACAGGGCGCTACAATGAGCAGTTCTTC.

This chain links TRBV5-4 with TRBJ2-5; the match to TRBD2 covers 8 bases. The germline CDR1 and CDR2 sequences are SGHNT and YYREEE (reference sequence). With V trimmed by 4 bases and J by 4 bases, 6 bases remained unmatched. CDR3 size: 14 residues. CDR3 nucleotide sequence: TGTGCCAGCAGCCAACCTACTAGCGGAGAGACCCAGTACTTC. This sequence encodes CASSQPTSGETQYF.

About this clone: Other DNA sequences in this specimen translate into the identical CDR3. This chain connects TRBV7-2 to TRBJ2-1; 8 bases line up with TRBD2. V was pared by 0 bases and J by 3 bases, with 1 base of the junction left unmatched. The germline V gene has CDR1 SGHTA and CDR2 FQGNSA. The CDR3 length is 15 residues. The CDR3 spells CASSLASGIYNEQFF. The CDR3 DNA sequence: TGTGCCAGCAGCTTAGCTAGCGGGATCTACAATGAGCAGTTCTTC.

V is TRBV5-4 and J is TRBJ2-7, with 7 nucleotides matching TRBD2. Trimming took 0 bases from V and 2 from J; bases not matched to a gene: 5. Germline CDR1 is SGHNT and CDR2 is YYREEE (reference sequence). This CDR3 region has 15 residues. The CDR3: CASSLAGGGPYEQYF. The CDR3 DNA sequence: TGTGCCAGCAGCTTGGCGGGGGGTGGCCCCTACGAGCAGTACTTC.

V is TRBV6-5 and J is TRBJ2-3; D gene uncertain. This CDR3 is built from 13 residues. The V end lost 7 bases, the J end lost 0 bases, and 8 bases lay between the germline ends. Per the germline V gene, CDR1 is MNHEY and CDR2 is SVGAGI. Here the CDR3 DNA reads TGTGCCAGCACCTACCCTAGCACAGATACGCAGTATTTT. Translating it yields CASTYPSTDTQYF.

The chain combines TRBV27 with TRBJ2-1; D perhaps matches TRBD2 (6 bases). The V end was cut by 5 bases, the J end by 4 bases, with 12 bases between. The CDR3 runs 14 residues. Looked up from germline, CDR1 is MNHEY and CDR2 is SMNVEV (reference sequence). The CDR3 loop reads CASSGPGLYNEQFF. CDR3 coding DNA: TGTGCCAGCAGTGGGCCAGGACTATACAATGAGCAGTTCTTC.

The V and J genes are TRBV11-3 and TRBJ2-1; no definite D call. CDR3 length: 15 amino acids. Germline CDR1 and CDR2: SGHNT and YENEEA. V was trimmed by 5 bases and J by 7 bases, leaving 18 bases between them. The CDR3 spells CASSPGRNPGNEQFF. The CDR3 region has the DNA TGTGCCAGCAGCCCTGGTCGGAATCCCGGGAATGAGCAGTTCTTC.